These 13 T cell receptor beta chains came from one sample sequenced in a study of regulatory T cells in long-lasting Graves disease. Time point denoted: newly diagnosed GD, antithyroid drugs for less than 3 months. The TCR library was made from RNA that had been extracted from PBMCs in TRIzol. Arm-PCR with iRepertoire HTBI primers amplified the CDR3 regions for these TCR beta libraries. TCRdb itself ran the multiplex PCR reads through MiXCR, one entry per CDR3 protein. The data show about 330,000 distinct CDR3 sequences, 15% to 20% seen once. These data are also associated with another study on T cells in Graves' hyperthyroidism and ophthalmopathy.

The sequencing used peripheral blood mononuclear cells (PBMCs), collected at new diagnosis, from a patient treated with antithyroid drugs. Source of these receptors: a woman between 18 and 30 years old with Graves disease.

V and J are TRBV20-1 and TRBJ2-5; 7 positions agree with TRBD2. The germline gives CDR1 DFQATT, CDR2 SNEGSKA (reference sequence). Trimming removed 1 base from V and 4 bases from J; junction bases left unmatched: 6. The CDR3 is 14 amino acids. The CDR3 region has the DNA TGCAGTGCTAGAGGTGGCGGGGGAGGAGAGACCCAGTACTTC. Protein sequence: CSARGGGGGETQYF.

This clonotype was found many times. This chain uses TRBV6-1 with TRBJ2-7; TRBD1 aligns across 7 bases. Germline loops: CDR1 MNHNS, CDR2 SASEGT. The CDR3 has 16 amino acids. V lost 1 base and J lost 2; bases outside the gene matches: 8. CDR3: CASSEEVDRPTYEQYF. The CDR3 bases are TGTGCCAGCAGTGAAGAGGTGGACAGGCCGACCTACGAGCAGTACTTC.

As concerns this clonotype: A much larger clone sits a single nucleotide away, making a read error possible. The V gene is TRBV30, the J gene TRBJ1-1; no clear D gene. In germline, CDR1 is GTSNPN, CDR2 SVGIG (reference sequence). V gave up 0 bases and J gave up 1 base, with 6 bases separating them. The CDR3 covers 13 residues. As DNA, the CDR3 is TGTGCCTGGAGTGTATACCAGAACACTGAAGCTTTCTTT. Encoded protein: CAWSVYQNTEAFF.

This clonotype was recorded at least ten times. The chain joins TRBV6-5 to TRBJ2-7; D ambiguous. Germline lookup yields CDR1 MNHEY and CDR2 SVGAGI. V was clipped by 4 bases and J by 4 bases, with 5 bases between them. This CDR3 region has 11 residues. The CDR3 spells CASSWSYEQYF. The CDR3 DNA is TGTGCCAGCAGTTGGAGTTACGAGCAGTACTTC.

This clonotype was recorded at least ten times. The chain recombines TRBV20-1 with TRBJ2-7; D might be TRBD2 (5 bases). V lost 4 bases, J lost 4 bases, and 11 bases lay in between. CDR1 DFQATT and CDR2 SNEGSKA come from the germline V gene (reference sequence). CDR3 length: 12 residues. The CDR3 spells CSATLGGYEQYF. For the CDR3, the DNA is TGCAGTGCTACCCTTGGCGGGTACGAGCAGTACTTC.

Many counts were recorded for this clonotype. The rearrangement links TRBV6-1 to TRBJ1-2, with D unresolved. Trimming took 6 bases from V and 6 from J, leaving 11 bases between them. Germline-derived CDR1 and CDR2 are MNHNS and SASEGT. The CDR3 loop spans 12 amino acids. DNA of the CDR3: TGTGCCAGCAGCCTAGCGACTCATGGCTACACCTTC. Residues: CASSLATHGYTF.

The chain has TRBV29-1 and TRBJ2-3, with D perhaps TRBD1 or TRBD2 (5 bases each). Germline-derived CDR1 and CDR2 are SQVTM and ANQGSEA. Between the trimmed V and J ends, which lost 5 bases and 2 bases, there was a span of 23 bases. This CDR3 is built from 17 residues. The CDR3 reads CSVRGVGGPGLTDTQYF. The CDR3 coding sequence is TGCAGCGTTAGAGGTGTTGGCGGGCCGGGGCTCACAGATACGCAGTATTTT.

This clonotype was seen ten or more times. The rearrangement links TRBV5-1 to TRBJ1-1; D unresolved. V lost 2 bases and J lost 1, with 12 bases in between. The CDR3 is 15 residues long. Germline V CDR1 and CDR2: SGHRS, YFSETQ. CDR3 amino acids: CASSFEVGRNTEAFF. CDR3 in DNA: TGCGCCAGCAGCTTTGAAGTGGGGAGGAACACTGAAGCTTTCTTT.

This clonotype occurred a few times. CDR3 in DNA: TGCAGTGCTAGAGAAGCACAGGGGGCGGCGAGGGAGCAGTTCTTC. This encodes CSAREAQGAAREQFF. The chain combines TRBV20-1 with TRBJ2-1; 9 bases are a match to TRBD1. This CDR3 comprises 15 residues. Losses at the gene ends were 0 bases for V and 10 bases for J; bases not matched to a gene: 10. In germline, CDR1 is DFQATT, CDR2 SNEGSKA (reference sequence).

This clonotype was observed a handful of times. The genes are TRBV11-2 and TRBJ2-7; TRBD2 agrees at 8 bases. The CDR3 length is 19 residues. Germline V CDR1 and CDR2: SGHAT, FQNNGV. Trimming took 8 bases from V and 0 from J; bases not matched to a gene: 21. DNA of the CDR3: TGTGCCAGCTACCCGGGGGGGAAAACGCGGGAGGACCGCTCCTACGAGCAGTACTTC. It specifies CASYPGGKTREDRSYEQYF.

This clonotype was observed a few times. The chain couples TRBV7-3 to TRBJ2-3, with D perhaps TRBD2 (7 bases). Germline V CDR1 and CDR2: SGHTA, FQGTGA. This CDR3 has 16 residues. Trimming took 0 bases from V and 4 from J, leaving 14 bases between them. The CDR3, as DNA: TGTGCCAGCAGCTTAACGGGGGGGCTCGGGGCAGATACGCAGTATTTT. Encoded protein: CASSLTGGLGADTQYF.

The table lists this clonotype with a few counts. The gene calls are TRBV12-3 or TRBV12-4 and TRBJ1-1, with D hard to call. The germline V and J ends were trimmed by 5 bases and 4 bases, with 11 bases remaining between them. The CDR3 has 13 amino acids. CDR3 protein: CASSPDPGTEAFF. The CDR3 coding sequence is TGTGCCAGCAGTCCGGACCCCGGCACTGAAGCTTTCTTT.

The chain combines TRBV11-2 with TRBJ2-1; 8 bases are shared with TRBD1. V lost 8 bases and J lost 4; bases outside the gene matches: 10. Per the germline V gene, CDR1 is SGHAT and CDR2 is FQNNGV. The length of the CDR3 is 15 residues. The CDR3 here is CASSLDRAIYNEQFF. CDR3 in DNA: TGTGCCAGCTCCCTGGACAGGGCGATATACAATGAGCAGTTCTTC. Combining the CDR3 with reference TRBV11-2 and TRBJ2-1 gives the whole variable domain EAGVAQSPRYKIIEKRQSVAFWCNPISGHATLYWYQQILGQGPKLLIQFQNNGVVDDSQLPKDRFSAERLKGVDSTLKIQPAKLEDSAVYLCASSLDRAIYNEQFFGPGTRLTVL.